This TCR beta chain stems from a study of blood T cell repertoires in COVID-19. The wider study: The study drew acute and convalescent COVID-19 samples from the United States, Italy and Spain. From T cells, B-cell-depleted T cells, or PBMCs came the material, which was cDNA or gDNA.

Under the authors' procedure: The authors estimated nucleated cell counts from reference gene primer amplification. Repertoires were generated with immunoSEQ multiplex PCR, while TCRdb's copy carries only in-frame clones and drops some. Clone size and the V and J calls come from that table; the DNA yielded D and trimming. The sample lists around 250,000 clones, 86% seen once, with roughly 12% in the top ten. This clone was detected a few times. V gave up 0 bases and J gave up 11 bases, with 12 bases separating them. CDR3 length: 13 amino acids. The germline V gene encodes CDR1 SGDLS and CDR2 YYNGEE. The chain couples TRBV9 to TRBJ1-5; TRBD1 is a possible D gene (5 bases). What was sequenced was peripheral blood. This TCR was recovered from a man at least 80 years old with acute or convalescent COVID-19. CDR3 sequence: CASSVAEGTAQHF. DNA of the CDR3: TGTGCCAGCAGCGTAGCGGAGGGGACGGCCCAGCATTTT.